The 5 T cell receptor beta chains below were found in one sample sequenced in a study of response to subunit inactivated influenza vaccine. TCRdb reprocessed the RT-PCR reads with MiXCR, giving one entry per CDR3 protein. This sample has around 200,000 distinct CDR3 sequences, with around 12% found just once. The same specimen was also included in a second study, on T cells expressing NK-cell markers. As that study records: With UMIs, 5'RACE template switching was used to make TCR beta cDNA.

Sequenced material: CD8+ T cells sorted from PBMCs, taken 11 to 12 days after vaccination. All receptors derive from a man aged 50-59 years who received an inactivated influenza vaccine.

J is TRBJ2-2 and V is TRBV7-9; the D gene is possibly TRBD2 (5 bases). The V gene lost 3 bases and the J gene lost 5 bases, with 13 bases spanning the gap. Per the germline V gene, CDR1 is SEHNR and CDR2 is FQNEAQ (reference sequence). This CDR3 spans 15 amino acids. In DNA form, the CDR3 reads TGTGCCAGCAGCTTCTACACTAGTTGGACCGGGGAGCTGTTTTTT. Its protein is CASSFYTSWTGELFF. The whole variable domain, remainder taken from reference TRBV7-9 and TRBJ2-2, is DTGVSQNPRHKITKRGQNVTFRCDPISEHNRLYWYRQTLGQGPEFLTYFQNEAQLEKSRLLSDRFSAERPKGSFSTLEIQRTEQGDSAMYLCASSFYTSWTGELFFGEGSRLTVL.

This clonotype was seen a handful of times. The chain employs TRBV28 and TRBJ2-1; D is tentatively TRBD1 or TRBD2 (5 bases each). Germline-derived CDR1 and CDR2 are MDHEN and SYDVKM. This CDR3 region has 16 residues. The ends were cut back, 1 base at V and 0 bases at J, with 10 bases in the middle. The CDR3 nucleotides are TGTGCCAGCAGTTTATTTACGGGGCGCTCCTACAATGAGCAGTTCTTC. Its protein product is CASSLFTGRSYNEQFF.

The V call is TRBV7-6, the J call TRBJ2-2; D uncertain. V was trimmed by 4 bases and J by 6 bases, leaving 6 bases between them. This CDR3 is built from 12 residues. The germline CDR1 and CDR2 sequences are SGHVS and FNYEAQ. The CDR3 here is CASSSPPGELFF. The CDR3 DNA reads TGTGCCAGCAGCTCCCCTCCCGGGGAGCTGTTTTTT.

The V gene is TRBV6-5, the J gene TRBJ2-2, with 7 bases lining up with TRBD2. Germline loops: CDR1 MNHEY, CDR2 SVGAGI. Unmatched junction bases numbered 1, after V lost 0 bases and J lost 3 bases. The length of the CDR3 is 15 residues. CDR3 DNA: TGTGCCAGCAGTTACTCAGGACTAGACACCGGGGAGCTGTTTTTT. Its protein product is CASSYSGLDTGELFF.

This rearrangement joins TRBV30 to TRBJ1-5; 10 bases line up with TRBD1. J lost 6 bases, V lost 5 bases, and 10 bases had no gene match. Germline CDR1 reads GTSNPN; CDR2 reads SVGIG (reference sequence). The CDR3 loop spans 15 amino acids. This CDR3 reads CAWQAGTGAGQPQHF. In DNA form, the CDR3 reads TGTGCCTGGCAAGCCGGGACAGGGGCGGGTCAGCCCCAGCATTTT.